Below are 32 T cell receptor beta chains sequenced from a single sample in a study of T cell clonality in common variable immunodeficiency. The method was immunoSEQ multiplex PCR; TCRdb's version includes in-frame clones alone and lacks a portion of them. This sample comprises 25,000 to 35,000 clones, none seen once only. Sequenced material: peripheral blood mononuclear cells. The receptors here all came from a person aged 18 to 70 in good health.

This clone was seen ten or more times. The sequenced fragment ends 3 residues before the CDR3 boundary, so the rest is inferred from the germline J gene. The chain couples TRBV20-1 to TRBJ2-6; perhaps TRBD1 as D (5 bases). CDR1 is DFQATT, CDR2 SNEGSKA, per germline (reference sequence). This CDR3 is 14 amino acids long. V was pared by 4 bases and J by 3 bases, with 10 bases between. The CDR3 protein is CSAIRVGGANVLTF. The CDR3 DNA, read in part, is TGCAGTGCTATCAGGGTTGGTGGGGCCAACGTC.

Regarding this clone: The CDR3 end is not reached by the read, which stops 3 residues before it; the germline J gene fills it in. The rearrangement joins TRBV7-3 to TRBJ1-2; maybe TRBD1 (5 bases). Germline V gene sequence: CDR1 SGHTA, CDR2 FQGTGA. The CDR3 has 13 residues. This CDR3 reads CASSQGLDGDYTF. CDR3 DNA (partial): TGTGCCAGCAGCCAGGGACTAGACGGTGAC.

This clone was seen repeatedly, ten times or more. The read comes to an end 3 residues before the CDR3 does, leaving the germline J gene to fill in the end. The J gene is TRBJ2-1, the V gene TRBV18; D is unclear. The CDR3 length is 13 residues. Germline V gene lookup returns CDR1 KGHSH and CDR2 LQKENI. Trimming took 2 bases from V and 4 from J, leaving 6 bases between them. The covered CDR3 bases are TGTGCCAGCTCACCAACACCTTACAATGAG. Translation gives CASSPTPYNE. The whole CDR3 reads CASSPTPYNEQFF. The full variable domain, its missing parts supplied by reference TRBV18 and TRBJ2-1, is NAGVMQNPRHLVRRRGQEARLRCSPMKGHSHVYWYRQLPEEGLKFMVYLQKENIIDESGMPKERFSAEFPKEGPSILRIQQVVRGDSAAYFCASSPTPYNEQFFGPGTRLTVL.

This clone was seen repeatedly, ten times or more. Read coverage stops 3 residues before the CDR3 terminus; the germline J gene supplies the remainder. The chain is built from TRBV5-5 and TRBJ2-5; perhaps TRBD2 as D (5 bases). Trimming took 0 bases from V and 5 from J, leaving 8 bases between them. Germline assignment: CDR1 SGHKS and CDR2 YYEKEE (reference sequence). This CDR3 has 13 amino acids. The part of the CDR3 DNA that was read is TGTGCCAGCAGCTTGGCTTCGGGGGAGACC. This encodes CASSLASGET. The whole CDR3 sequence is CASSLASGETQYF.

This clone was counted at least ten times. Read coverage stops 3 residues before the CDR3 terminus; the germline J gene supplies the remainder. This chain connects TRBV7-9 to TRBJ2-2, with TRBD1 matching over 7 bases. In germline, CDR1 is SEHNR, CDR2 FQNEAQ (reference sequence). This CDR3 is 14 amino acids long. CDR3 region: CASSDRATNEKLFF. The CDR3 DNA, read in part, is TGTGCCAGCTCAGACAGGGCTACTAATGAAAAG. The variable domain in full, with the rest retrieved from reference TRBV7-9 and TRBJ2-2, is DTGVSQNPRHKITKRGQNVTFRCDPISEHNRLYWYRQTLGQGPEFLTYFQNEAQLEKSRLLSDRFSAERPKGSFSTLEIQRTEQGDSAMYLCASSDRATNEKLFFGEGSRLTVL.

This clone was found many times. The read comes to an end 3 residues before the CDR3 does, leaving the germline J gene to fill in the end. V is TRBV7-9 and J is TRBJ2-2; 10 bases agree with TRBD2. CDR3 size: 14 residues. With V trimmed by 4 bases and J by 6 bases, 2 bases remained unmatched. CDR1 is SEHNR and CDR2 is FQNEAQ in the germline V gene (reference sequence). CDR3 bases read: TGTGCCAGCAGCTGGACTAGCGGCGCCGGGGAG. It is translated as CASSWTSGAGE. The entire CDR3 protein reads CASSWTSGAGELFF.

There are many counts of this clone. The read ends 3 residues early relative to the CDR3; the germline J gene fills the gap. V gene TRBV6-1 combines with J gene TRBJ1-5, with D possibly matching TRBD1 (6 bases). V dropped 4 bases and J dropped 0 bases, with 10 bases sitting between them. This CDR3 is built from 15 residues. CDR1 is MNHNS and CDR2 is SASEGT in the germline V gene. This CDR3 reads CASSGGHPSNQPQHF. The part of the CDR3 DNA that was read is TGTGCCAGCAGTGGGGGACACCCTAGCAATCAGCCC.

This clone was picked up many times. The CDR3 goes on 3 residues after the read ends, and that part is filled in from the germline J gene. The V gene is TRBV2, the J gene TRBJ1-1, with D uncertain. In germline, CDR1 is SNHLY, CDR2 FYNNEI. This CDR3 region has 11 residues. Here the CDR3 reads CASSAVGEAFF. Incomplete CDR3 DNA: TGTGCCAGCTCAGCCGTCGGGGAA.

This clone was recorded many times. The observed sequence ends 3 residues before the CDR3 terminus, with the missing tail filled in from the germline J gene. The chain couples TRBV30 to TRBJ2-3; no clear D gene. V was trimmed by 0 bases and J by 2 bases, leaving 9 bases between them. The CDR3 is 14 amino acids. CDR1 GTSNPN and CDR2 SVGIG come from the germline V gene (reference sequence). The CDR3 sequence is CAWSVRVTTDTQYF. The covered CDR3 bases are TGTGCCTGGAGTGTACGGGTGACCACAGATACG.

This clone has at least ten counts. The CDR3 DNA, read in part, is TGTGCCAGCAGCTCCGGGACTAGCGGGAGTACAGATACG. It translates to CASSSGTSGSTDT. The entire CDR3 protein reads CASSSGTSGSTDTQYF. The V call is TRBV7-7, the J call TRBJ2-3; 14 nucleotides agree with TRBD2. Coverage ceases 3 residues before the CDR3 finishes, and the germline J gene fills in the end. This CDR3 comprises 16 residues. Per the germline V gene, CDR1 is SSHAT and CDR2 is FNYEAQ (reference sequence). V was clipped by 4 bases and J by 3 bases; unmatched bases: 3.

This clone was recorded a few times. The read gets to within 3 residues of the CDR3 end, and the germline J gene fills in the rest. V is TRBV11-2 and J is TRBJ2-5, with D possibly TRBD2 on 6 matching bases. Trimming pared 4 bases from V and 5 bases from J, leaving 14 bases between. The CDR3 runs 14 residues. CDR1 SGHAT and CDR2 FQNNGV come from the germline V gene. The sequenced part of the CDR3 DNA is TGTGCCAGCAGCTCCGCGGGGCCGGGGGAGACC. This gives the protein CASSSAGPGET. The full CDR3 sequence reads CASSSAGPGETQYF. Together with reference TRBV11-2 and TRBJ2-5, the CDR3 gives the full variable domain: EAGVAQSPRYKIIEKRQSVAFWCNPISGHATLYWYQQILGQGPKLLIQFQNNGVVDDSQLPKDRFSAERLKGVDSTLKIQPAKLEDSAVYLCASSSAGPGETQYFGPGTRLLVL.

This clone was recorded a few times. The CDR3 end lies 3 residues beyond the end of the read and is filled in from the germline J gene. The V gene is TRBV10-2, the J gene TRBJ2-7; tentative D call: TRBD2 (6 bases). CDR3 length: 12 residues. V was clipped by 4 bases and J by 6 bases, with 10 bases between them. Germline-derived CDR1 and CDR2 are WSHSY and SAAADI. CDR3 bases read: TGCGCCAGCAGTGGGTGGAGGGCCGAG. Amino acid sequence: CASSGWRAE. The whole CDR3 is CASSGWRAEQYF.

In this sample, this clone turned up many times. The read ends 3 residues shy of where the CDR3 ends; the end is completed using the germline J gene. The gene calls are TRBV20-1 and TRBJ2-3, with 10 bases lining up with TRBD2. This CDR3 region has 15 residues. The J segment lost 3 bases and the V segment lost 3 bases, leaving 6 bases of the junction unmatched. Germline CDR1 DFQATT, CDR2 SNEGSKA (reference sequence). The CDR3 region is CSASRSGGMTDTQYF. The CDR3 DNA, read in part, is TGCAGTGCTAGCCGTAGCGGGGGGATGACAGATACG.

This clone was detected many times. Read sequence stops 3 residues before the CDR3 end, and the germline J gene provides the missing end. The genes are TRBV12-3 or TRBV12-4 and TRBJ2-3; no clear D gene. The CDR3 runs to 14 residues. V lost 5 bases to trimming and J lost 6 bases, with 15 bases between them. Partial CDR3 DNA: TGTGCCAGCAGTCGACCCCATTTAGGGGATACG. This gives the protein CASSRPHLGDT. The whole CDR3 protein is CASSRPHLGDTQYF.

This clone was found many times. The read finishes 3 residues shy of the CDR3 end, and the germline J gene is used to complete it. The chain recombines TRBV14 with TRBJ2-7; no clear D. V was cut by 4 bases and J by 0 bases, with 13 bases left in between. The CDR3 length is 15 residues. Germline CDR1 SGHDN, CDR2 FVKESK. The CDR3 is CASSRLTESSYEQYF. The sequenced part of the CDR3 DNA is TGTGCCAGCAGCCGACTGACGGAGAGCTCCTACGAG. Variable domain in full (rest from reference TRBV14 and TRBJ2-7): EAGVTQFPSHSVIEKGQTVTLRCDPISGHDNLYWYRRVMGKEIKFLLHFVKESKQDESGMPNNRFLAERTGGTYSTLKVQPAELEDSGVYFCASSRLTESSYEQYFGPGTRLTVT.

This clone was found many times. The CDR3 goes on 3 residues after the read ends, and that part is filled in from the germline J gene. The rearrangement joins TRBV20-1 to TRBJ2-5; D perhaps matches TRBD2 (7 bases). Trimming stripped 1 base from V and 5 bases from J, with 17 bases between. The V gene's germline CDR1 is DFQATT and CDR2 SNEGSKA (reference sequence). CDR3 length: 15 residues. The CDR3 loop is CSARVGGAIDETQYF. The part of the CDR3 DNA that was read is TGCAGTGCTAGAGTTGGGGGGGCGATAGATGAGACC.

In the case of this clone: The read terminates 3 residues before the CDR3 end, so the remaining end is supplied by the germline J gene. This chain connects TRBV14 to TRBJ2-5; D is perhaps TRBD2 (7 bases). Germline CDR1 reads SGHDN; CDR2 reads FVKESK. CDR3 length: 14 residues. The V end lost 0 bases, the J end lost 6 bases, and 11 bases lay between the germline ends. The CDR3 bases that were read are TGTGCCAGCAGCCAAGAAGGGGGGGGGAAGACC. Its protein is CASSQEGGGKT. The full CDR3 is CASSQEGGGKTQYF.

This clone has at least ten counts. The CDR3 end falls 3 residues outside the read, so it is completed with the germline J gene. Other DNA sequences in this sample translate to the same CDR3. The rearrangement joins TRBV5-1 to TRBJ1-3; D is uncertain. This CDR3 has 15 residues. With 6 bases removed from V and 0 bases from J, the gap between germline ends came to 13 bases. CDR1 SGHRS and CDR2 YFSETQ come from the germline V gene. The covered CDR3 bases are TGCGCCAGCAAGAGCGGGTTCCTCTCTGGAAACACC. Encoded protein: CASKSGFLSGNT. The entire CDR3 is CASKSGFLSGNTIYF.

This clone came up many times. The CDR3 goes on 3 residues after the read ends, and that part is filled in from the germline J gene. The J gene is TRBJ1-1, the V gene TRBV6-2 or TRBV6-3; perhaps TRBD1 as D (5 bases). Per the germline V gene, CDR1 is MNHEY and CDR2 is SVGEGT. This CDR3 has 13 amino acids. The V end was cut by 6 bases, the J end by 3 bases, with 11 bases between. CDR3 loop: CASSLRGDTEAFF. CDR3 DNA (partial): TGTGCCAGCAGCTTAAGAGGGGACACTGAA.

This clone was counted many times. The DNA ends 3 residues before the CDR3 does, and the rest of the CDR3 is filled in from the germline J gene. This sequence joins TRBV24-1 and TRBJ1-2; tentatively, D is TRBD1 (6 bases). The CDR3 extends over 13 amino acids. Germline V lookup: CDR1 KGHDR, CDR2 SFDVKD. V shed 4 bases and J shed 5 bases, with 10 bases lying between them. CDR3 DNA (partial): TGTGCCACCAGTGAGTCCGGACAGTATGGC. Translating gives CATSESGQYG. The whole CDR3 sequence reads CATSESGQYGYTF.

There are many counts of this clone. Read sequence stops 3 residues before the CDR3 end, and the germline J gene provides the missing end. J is TRBJ2-4 and V is TRBV7-9, with 7 nucleotides matching TRBD2. Trimming removed 1 base from V and 9 bases from J; junction bases left unmatched: 6. There are 14 residues in the CDR3. The germline V gene has CDR1 SEHNR and CDR2 FQNEAQ (reference sequence). CDR3 DNA, as far as it was read: TGTGCCAGCAGCTTAGATGCGGGGGTTGGCATT. Its protein product is CASSLDAGVGI. The full CDR3 protein reads CASSLDAGVGIQYF.

This clone has a count of ten or more. The read gets to within 3 residues of the CDR3 end, and the germline J gene fills in the rest. V gene TRBV19 combines with J gene TRBJ2-1, with D perhaps matching TRBD2 (5 bases). The CDR3 has 13 residues. Looked up from germline, CDR1 is LNHDA and CDR2 is SQIVND (reference sequence). Trimming took 3 bases from V and 7 from J, leaving 10 bases between them. The sequenced part of the CDR3 DNA is TGTGCCAGTAGTATTCTACTAGATAATGAG. Amino acids: CASSILLDNE. The whole CDR3 is CASSILLDNEQFF.

This clone was detected ten times or more. The read ends 3 residues early relative to the CDR3; the germline J gene fills the gap. The chain combines TRBV20-1 with TRBJ2-1; 13 nucleotides align to TRBD2. CDR3 size: 15 residues. V gave up 5 bases and J gave up 6 bases; unmatched junction bases: 7. Germline CDR1 is DFQATT and CDR2 is SNEGSKA (reference sequence). CDR3 loop: CSAQSWTSGSNEQFF. CDR3 bases read: TGCAGTGCTCAAAGCTGGACTAGCGGGAGCAATGAG.

The covered CDR3 bases are TGTGCCAGCAGCTTAGGAGGGCGTGAGACG. It specifies CASSLGGRET. In full, the CDR3 reads CASSLGGRETQYF. The chain links TRBV7-7 to TRBJ2-3, with D perhaps TRBD2 (5 bases). The CDR3 end is not reached by the read, which stops 3 residues before it; the germline J gene fills it in. Germline loops: CDR1 SSHAT, CDR2 FNYEAQ (reference sequence). This CDR3 comprises 13 residues.

This clone was detected many times. Read sequence stops 3 residues before the CDR3 end, and the germline J gene provides the missing end. The rearrangement links TRBV2 to TRBJ2-5; possibly TRBD1 or TRBD2 for D (5 bases each). Germline CDR1 and CDR2: SNHLY and FYNNEI. The CDR3 totals 18 residues. The sequenced part of the CDR3 DNA is TGTGCCAGCAGTGAAGCGCTTCTGGTGGCAGGGAGCGTGGCTACC. It translates to CASSEALLVAGSVAT. The complete CDR3 reads CASSEALLVAGSVATQYF. The full variable domain, in which reference TRBV2 and TRBJ2-5 provide the parts outside the CDR3, is EPEVTQTPSHQVTQMGQEVILRCVPISNHLYFYWYRQILGQKVEFLVSFYNNEISEKSEIFDDQFSVERPDGSNFTLKIRSTKLEDSAMYFCASSEALLVAGSVATQYFGPGTRLLVL.

The table lists this clone with many counts. The read halts 3 residues ahead of the CDR3 end, with the missing end drawn from the germline J gene. V is TRBV5-1 and J is TRBJ1-4; D not resolved. V was cut by 4 bases and J by 5 bases, with 12 bases left in between. Per the germline V gene, CDR1 is SGHRS and CDR2 is YFSETQ. The CDR3 length is 14 residues. The CDR3 sequence: CASSDTTTNEKLFF. The CDR3 bases that were read are TGCGCCAGCAGCGATACTACTACGAATGAAAAA.

This clone was found many times. Coverage ceases 3 residues before the CDR3 finishes, and the germline J gene fills in the end. The J gene is TRBJ2-3, the V gene TRBV20-1; D gene ambiguous. Germline lookup yields CDR1 DFQATT and CDR2 SNEGSKA (reference sequence). The CDR3 loop spans 13 amino acids. CDR3 bases read: TGCAGTGCTAGCACGTACATAAAAGAGACG. Translating gives CSASTYIKET. The entire CDR3 reads CSASTYIKETQYF.

This clone came up many times. The CDR3 is cut off 3 residues early in the read; its end comes from the germline J gene. Other DNA sequences in the same sample also yield this CDR3. The V and J genes are TRBV20-1 and TRBJ1-3; the D gene is possibly TRBD1 (6 bases). Germline-derived CDR1 and CDR2 are DFQATT and SNEGSKA (reference sequence). V was pared by 4 bases and J by 3 bases, with 7 bases between. The CDR3 runs 12 residues. The CDR3 DNA, read in part, is TGCAGTGCTATCAGGGGTGGAAACACC. It encodes CSAIRGGNT. The entire CDR3 reads CSAIRGGNTIYF.

Of note for this clone: The sequenced fragment ends 3 residues before the CDR3 boundary, so the rest is inferred from the germline J gene. This chain uses TRBV11-3 with TRBJ2-1, with D tentatively TRBD1 (6 bases). V lost 5 bases and J lost 7, with 9 bases in between. The CDR3 is made up of 12 amino acids. CDR1 is SGHNT and CDR2 is YENEEA in the germline V gene. The sequenced part of the CDR3 DNA is TGTGCCAGCAGCAAACAGGGTAATGAG. Residues: CASSKQGNE. From start to end, the CDR3 is CASSKQGNEQFF.

This clone was seen repeatedly, ten times or more. The read ends 3 residues early relative to the CDR3; the germline J gene fills the gap. V and J are TRBV20-1 and TRBJ1-6; 7 bases line up with TRBD1. The germline V gene has CDR1 DFQATT and CDR2 SNEGSKA (reference sequence). This CDR3 contains 13 residues. Trimming removed 3 bases from V and 5 bases from J; junction bases left unmatched: 1. The CDR3 is CSARGTDNSPLHF. CDR3 DNA (partial): TGCAGTGCTAGGGGGACAGATAATTCACCC.

This clone was seen many times. The CDR3 DNA, read in part, is TGTGCCAGCAGTCTGGACCCGCACGGGGCTGAA. It codes for CASSLDPHGAE. From start to end, the CDR3 is CASSLDPHGAEAFF. This chain uses TRBV2 with TRBJ1-1; D gene ambiguous. The read terminates 3 residues ahead of where the CDR3 ends, so the germline J gene completes it. Trimming stripped 5 bases from V and 6 bases from J, with 16 bases between. CDR1 SNHLY and CDR2 FYNNEI come from the germline V gene. The CDR3 is 14 residues long.

This clone has at least ten counts. The read ends 3 residues shy of where the CDR3 ends; the end is completed using the germline J gene. This chain connects TRBV23-1 to TRBJ2-7; 12 positions match TRBD1. TRBV23-1 qualifies as an ORF whose function is uncertain. This CDR3 is built from 17 residues. V lost 3 bases to trimming and J lost 4 bases; unmatched junction nucleotides: 10. The sequenced CDR3 bases are TGCGCCAGCAGTCACGCCGGGACAGGGGGCGATCGGTACGAG. This encodes CASSHAGTGGDRYE. The full CDR3 sequence reads CASSHAGTGGDRYEQYF.